This T cell receptor beta chain was identified during a study of T cell changes during pregnancy in multiple sclerosis. Method: immunoSEQ multiplex PCR; TCRdb's copy keeps in-frame clones and lacks some. The data show about 40,000 clones, about 90% seen once. The CDR3 loop spans 15 amino acids. The V gene's germline CDR1 is SGHTS and CDR2 YDEGEE. With 1 base removed from V and 0 bases from J, the gap between germline ends came to 10 bases. The sample in question was CD4+ T cells from peripheral blood mononuclear cells, obtained before pregnancy. This chain joins TRBV5-8 and TRBJ1-2, with D perhaps TRBD1 (5 bases). The source is a female donor with multiple sclerosis, enrolled in a pregnancy study. For the CDR3, the DNA is TGTGCCAGCAGCTTGACTGGGGCTTCTAACTATGGCTACACCTTC. It encodes CASSLTGASNYGYTF.